A single sample gave rise to the 32 T cell receptor beta chains below, sequenced in a study of human T cells and chemical hapten exposure (dated by TCRdb to the early 2020s). According to the study, the label for this sample's time point signals: patch test 2, 6 weeks after DPC sensitization. The treatment or condition tag for this specimen amounts to: therapeutic diphenylcyclopropenone sensitization with weekly scalp DPC. Library generation was performed with RACE. The listed sequencing device is NextSeq 500. TCRdb applied fastp at Q25 and MiXCR to the public reads, then kept only in-frame beta chains. Each CDR3 protein appears once, grouped with its most common genes and DNA. This sample is represented by about 84,000 distinct CDR3 sequences; over 9.5% of them were singletons. The top ten constitute approximately 5% of the sample. The sample in question was whole blood, obtained in connection with sensitization to the hapten diphenylcyclopropenone (DPC). Receptor source: a woman aged 45-65 years with alopecia areata. Some clones in this sample may be carry-over from other donors' samples.

The chain employs TRBV4-3 and TRBJ2-2, with D perhaps given as TRBD1 or TRBD2 (5 bases each). This CDR3 has 16 amino acids. CDR1 and CDR2 (germline): LGHNA, YSLEER. Deletions cut 4 bases from V and 4 bases from J, with 16 bases between. The CDR3 region is CASSPGRGPGTGELFF. The CDR3, as DNA: TGCGCCAGCAGCCCCGGTCGGGGCCCGGGCACCGGGGAGCTGTTTTTT.

V usage is TRBV6-5 and J usage is TRBJ2-5; 10 nucleotides match TRBD2. V dropped 6 bases and J dropped 6; count of bases not matched to a gene: 7. Germline V lookup: CDR1 MNHEY, CDR2 SVGAGI. The CDR3 contains 14 residues. The CDR3 loop is CASRSGGAAKTQYF. The CDR3 DNA reads TGTGCCAGCAGGAGCGGGGGGGCGGCCAAGACCCAGTACTTC.

The rearrangement joins TRBV7-2 to TRBJ1-6; TRBD1 aligns across 8 bases. V trimming: 5 bases; J trimming: 6 bases; junction bases outside the gene matches: 6. In germline, CDR1 is SGHTA, CDR2 FQGNSA. CDR3 length equals 15 residues. The CDR3 sequence is CASSPQTGVNSPLHF. The CDR3 DNA reads as TGTGCCAGCAGCCCACAGACAGGGGTTAATTCACCCCTCCACTTT.

The table lists this clonotype with many counts. The chain carries TRBV3-1 and TRBJ1-5, with no clear D. Trimming removed 0 bases from V and 0 bases from J, with 9 bases in between. CDR3 length equals 16 residues. CDR1 and CDR2 (germline): LGHDT, YNNKEL (reference sequence). CDR3 nucleotide sequence: TGTGCCAGCAGCCAAGATGGGTCCTTTAGCAATCAGCCCCAGCATTTT. It yields the protein CASSQDGSFSNQPQHF.

This sequence joins TRBV29-1 and TRBJ2-2, with 13 bases aligning to TRBD2. Per germline, CDR1 SQVTM and CDR2 ANQGSEA. This CDR3 region has 19 residues. The junction had 12 bases not matched to a gene; V was cut back by 3 bases and J by 2 bases. CDR3 region: CSVEGMTSGRFLNTGELFF. CDR3 bases: TGCAGCGTTGAGGGGATGACTAGCGGGAGGTTTCTTAACACCGGGGAGCTGTTTTTT.

This clonotype came up a few times. The V gene is TRBV6-1, the J gene TRBJ2-3; TRBD1 is a possible D gene (6 bases). Deletions cut 2 bases from V and 8 bases from J, with 26 bases between. CDR1 and CDR2 (germline): MNHNS, SASEGT. The CDR3 has 18 residues. The CDR3 nucleotides read TGTGCCAGCAGTGAATTTTTGGCAGCAGGGGCCGTTGGGGGTACGCAGTATTTT. It codes for CASSEFLAAGAVGGTQYF.

The chain is built from TRBV18 and TRBJ2-3; D gene unclear. V was trimmed by 8 bases and J by 2 bases, leaving 14 bases between them. This CDR3 comprises 14 residues. Germline lookup yields CDR1 KGHSH and CDR2 LQKENI. CDR3 protein: CASLMVTDTDTQYF. In DNA, the CDR3 is TGTGCCAGCCTCATGGTTACAGACACAGATACGCAGTATTTT.

This clonotype appeared a few times. The CDR3 DNA sequence: TGCGCCAGCAGCCCCGGGACAGGGTTCTTGACTGAAGCTTTCTTT. Protein product: CASSPGTGFLTEAFF. The V call is TRBV5-1, the J call TRBJ1-1; 9 bases are a match to TRBD1. Germline CDR1 SGHRS, CDR2 YFSETQ. V was pared by 4 bases and J by 5 bases, with 9 bases of the junction left unmatched. The CDR3 has 15 residues.

This clonotype appeared many times. The chain recombines TRBV20-1 with TRBJ1-6; D unresolved. This CDR3 contains 13 residues. Germline lookup yields CDR1 DFQATT and CDR2 SNEGSKA (reference sequence). V was pared by 5 bases and J by 11 bases, with 16 bases between. CDR3 sequence (DNA): TGCAGTGCTTACGACAAGAGGTCGGCACCCCTCCACTTT. Its protein product is CSAYDKRSAPLHF.

This clonotype was seen ten or more times. The J gene is TRBJ2-5, the V gene TRBV7-2; 7 bases are shared with TRBD2. This CDR3 comprises 17 residues. Germline-derived CDR1 and CDR2 are SGHTA and FQGNSA. Trimming cost V 0 bases and J 0 bases; bases outside gene matches: 7. The CDR3 sequence: CASSLASTSLYQETQYF. CDR3 DNA: TGTGCCAGCAGCTTAGCGTCGACTAGCTTGTACCAAGAGACCCAGTACTTC.

V gene TRBV20-1 combines with J gene TRBJ2-4; either TRBD1 or TRBD2 may fit D (5 bases each). Deletions cut 5 bases from V and 8 bases from J, with 19 bases between. Germline CDR1 and CDR2: DFQATT and SNEGSKA (reference sequence). The CDR3 totals 14 residues. The CDR3 region is CSASPGPDLDIQYF. The CDR3 bases are TGCAGTGCTTCGCCGGGACCGGACTTGGACATTCAGTACTTC.

This clonotype was found once. This chain connects TRBV20-1 to TRBJ1-2; D perhaps matches TRBD1 (6 bases). V lost 0 bases to trimming and J lost 4 bases, with 21 bases between them. In germline, CDR1 is DFQATT, CDR2 SNEGSKA (reference sequence). The CDR3 spans 17 residues. DNA for the CDR3: TGCAGTGCTAGAGATCCATTTAGGGGGACCGCTAGCTATGGCTACACCTTC. It specifies CSARDPFRGTASYGYTF.

This clonotype was seen a few times. One end of the junction varies from germline; a read error may be responsible. V gene TRBV5-5 combines with J gene TRBJ1-5; the match to TRBD1 covers 7 bases. This CDR3 comprises 13 residues. The germline gives CDR1 SGHKS, CDR2 YYEKEE (reference sequence). Written as DNA, the CDR3 is TGTGCCAGCACCCTACAGGGGAATCAGCCCCAGCAATTT. It codes for CASTLQGNQPQQF.

The V and J genes are TRBV18 and TRBJ2-5; no clear D gene. Trimming left V 3 bases short and J 2 bases short, with 10 bases between. The CDR3 length is 14 residues. Germline lookup yields CDR1 KGHSH and CDR2 LQKENI. In nucleotides, the CDR3 is TGTGCCAGCTCACCTCGGGCAGCTCAAGAGACCCAGTACTTC. Protein sequence: CASSPRAAQETQYF.

The V call is TRBV10-3, the J call TRBJ2-1; D is uncertain. Trimming removed 2 bases from V and 2 bases from J, with 22 bases in between. This CDR3 comprises 19 residues. The germline V gene has CDR1 ENHRY and CDR2 SYGVKD. DNA of the CDR3: TGTGCCATCAGTGAGCCAAGGGTTCGTGGCTCGAGCCCCTACAATGAGCAGTTCTTC. It encodes CAISEPRVRGSSPYNEQFF.

Ten or more counts support this clonotype. The chain is built from TRBV12-3 or TRBV12-4 and TRBJ2-5, with 14 bases matching TRBD2. This CDR3 spans 16 amino acids. Losses at the gene ends were 4 bases for V and 7 bases for J; bases not matched to a gene: 8. As DNA, the CDR3 is TGTGCCAGCAGTTCCGGGACTAGCGGGAGCGGGGGGACCCAGTACTTC. Translating gives CASSSGTSGSGGTQYF.

This clonotype has ten or more counts. The V call is TRBV20-1, the J call TRBJ1-5, with TRBD1 as a possible D gene (6 bases). V lost 6 bases to trimming and J lost 2 bases, with 20 bases between them. This CDR3 spans 16 amino acids. Germline V lookup: CDR1 DFQATT, CDR2 SNEGSKA (reference sequence). This CDR3 is CSALRQVTGGNQPQHF. In DNA, the CDR3 is TGCAGTGCCCTTCGACAGGTCACGGGAGGCAATCAGCCCCAGCATTTT.

With regard to this clonotype: This may be a read error, as it is one base from a much larger clone. The genes are TRBV12-3 or TRBV12-4 and TRBJ1-1; D is uncertain. The CDR3 runs to 14 residues. The CDR3 spells CTSRGRLMNTEAFF. DNA of the CDR3: TGTACCAGCCGAGGCAGACTAATGAACACTGAAGCTTTCTTT.

In its sample, this clonotype was seen many times. The V gene is TRBV20-1, the J gene TRBJ2-1; maybe TRBD2 (6 bases). CDR3 length: 15 amino acids. The V gene's germline CDR1 is DFQATT and CDR2 SNEGSKA (reference sequence). The V end was cut by 6 bases, the J end by 0 bases, with 15 bases between. The CDR3 nucleotides are TGCAGTGCCACTAGCTTATGGAGCTCCTACAATGAGCAGTTCTTC. This gives the protein CSATSLWSSYNEQFF.

This clonotype has ten or more counts. The chain joins TRBV11-2 to TRBJ2-7; D might be TRBD1 (5 bases). The V end lost 3 bases, the J end lost 5 bases, and 14 bases lay between the germline ends. The CDR3 is made up of 14 amino acids. Germline lookup yields CDR1 SGHAT and CDR2 FQNNGV. In DNA form, the CDR3 reads TGTGCCAGCAGCTTCGGAAGGCAGGGTGACGAGCAGTACTTC. It translates to CASSFGRQGDEQYF.

In this sample, this clonotype turned up many times. The genes are TRBV28 and TRBJ2-1; possibly TRBD2 for D (5 bases). CDR1 and CDR2 from the germline V gene are MDHEN and SYDVKM. This CDR3 comprises 16 residues. V was pared by 5 bases and J by 2 bases, with 16 bases between. CDR3 coding DNA: TGTGCCAGCAGTCCCCGACAAACGGGAACCTACAATGAGCAGTTCTTC. Protein product: CASSPRQTGTYNEQFF.

This clonotype was seen a few times. This chain connects TRBV28 to TRBJ2-1, with a weak D call TRBD1 (6 bases). Trimming cost V 2 bases and J 0 bases, with 8 bases left between them. This CDR3 contains 15 residues. The germline V gene has CDR1 MDHEN and CDR2 SYDVKM. CDR3: CASSLRGGSYNEQFF. The CDR3 DNA sequence: TGTGCCAGCAGTTTAAGAGGGGGCTCCTACAATGAGCAGTTCTTC.

In this sample, this clonotype turned up many times. The J gene is TRBJ1-1, the V gene TRBV27; no reliable D call. V was shortened by 7 bases and J by 11 bases, with 14 bases between the two germline ends. Germline V gene lookup returns CDR1 MNHEY and CDR2 SMNVEV (reference sequence). The CDR3 extends over 11 amino acids. The CDR3 region has the DNA TGTGCCAGCACCTCTTTCGGGCGGGCTTTCTTT. It encodes CASTSFGRAFF.

The chain uses TRBV30 and TRBJ1-4, with no clear D. Germline V CDR1 and CDR2: GTSNPN, SVGIG (reference sequence). There are 13 residues in the CDR3. V was pared by 2 bases and J by 3 bases, with 7 bases between. As DNA, the CDR3 is TGTGCCTGGAGTACTAGCCCTAATGAAAAACTGTTTTTT. Translating it yields CAWSTSPNEKLFF. Full variable domain (rest looked up from reference TRBV30 and TRBJ1-4): SQTIHQWPATLVQPVGSPLSLECTVEGTSNPNLYWYRQAAGRGLQLLFYSVGIGQISSEVPQNLSASRPQDRQFILSSKKLLLSDSGFYLCAWSTSPNEKLFFGSGTQLSVL.

This clonotype was detected many times. This chain links TRBV15 with TRBJ2-3, with 10 positions matching TRBD2. Trimming at V came to 4 bases and at J to 5 bases, leaving 12 bases not matched to a gene. This CDR3 region has 17 residues. From germline, CDR1 is LNHNV and CDR2 YYDKDF (reference sequence). CDR3 sequence reads: CATSTVPTWTSGDTQYF. CDR3 in DNA: TGTGCCACCAGCACCGTCCCGACATGGACTAGCGGAGATACGCAGTATTTT.

The table lists this clonotype with many counts. This chain uses TRBV20-1 with TRBJ2-3; the match to TRBD1 covers 8 bases. Germline CDR1 is DFQATT and CDR2 is SNEGSKA (reference sequence). The CDR3 length is 14 residues. The V gene end was trimmed by 8 bases and the J gene end by 0 bases; junction bases not matched to a gene: 7. CDR3 loop: CSSQGARSTDTQYF. DNA for the CDR3: TGCAGTTCTCAGGGGGCGCGGAGCACAGATACGCAGTATTTT.

With regard to this clonotype: One end of the junction fails to match germline, which may point to a read error. This rearrangement joins TRBV7-2 to TRBJ2-1, with 10 bases identical to TRBD2. Per the germline V gene, CDR1 is SGHTA and CDR2 is FQGNSA. The CDR3 runs to 12 residues. This CDR3 reads CASSGLAAAGIF. DNA of the CDR3: TGTGCCAGCAGCGGACTAGCGGCTGCGGGGATCTTC.

The sample holds many counts of this clonotype. In DNA, the CDR3 is TGTGCCAGCAGCCCCCCGACAGGGGGCTTTTCTGAAGCTTTCTTT. It encodes CASSPPTGGFSEAFF. The chain joins TRBV27 to TRBJ1-1; 10 bases fit TRBD1. The length of the CDR3 is 15 residues. The V gene end was trimmed by 6 bases and the J gene end by 6 bases; junction bases not matched to a gene: 10. Looked up from germline, CDR1 is MNHEY and CDR2 is SMNVEV (reference sequence).

There are many counts of this clonotype. The gene calls are TRBV21-1 and TRBJ2-5; the tabulated D call, TRBD1, remains unverified against the DNA. TRBV21-1 is reported as a pseudogene. This CDR3 has 14 amino acids. CDR3 sequence reads: CASSKWGQAATQYF. The CDR3 DNA sequence: TGTGCCAGCAGCAAGTGGGGACAGGCGGCGACCCAGTACTTC.

This clonotype came up many times. J is TRBJ2-1 and V is TRBV7-2, with D unclear. Trimming took off 4 bases at V and 9 bases at J, with 16 bases between the two ends. Germline V lookup: CDR1 SGHTA, CDR2 FQGNSA. This CDR3 comprises 14 residues. CDR3 bases: TGTGCCAGCAGCTCCCGTCTGACCAGTCCTGAGCAGTTCTTC. Translating gives CASSSRLTSPEQFF.

This clonotype was observed a few times. The chain's CDR3 is CASSLAGGSGYTF. The CDR3 coding sequence is TGCGCCAGCAGCCTAGCAGGGGGCTCTGGCTACACCTTC. The chain couples TRBV4-1 to TRBJ1-2; TRBD1 matches at 8 bases. This CDR3 is 13 amino acids long. Per germline, CDR1 MGHRA and CDR2 YSYEKL. The ends lost 4 bases at V and 7 bases at J; junction bases unmatched: 5.

V gene TRBV6-6 combines with J gene TRBJ2-7; TRBD2 matches 14 bases. Per germline, CDR1 MNHNY and CDR2 SVGAGI (reference sequence). CDR3 length equals 17 residues. Unmatched junction bases numbered 7, after V lost 6 bases and J lost 0 bases. Here the CDR3 reads CASSGGTSGRTSYEQYF. DNA for the CDR3: TGTGCCAGCAGCGGAGGGACTAGCGGGAGAACCTCCTACGAGCAGTACTTC.